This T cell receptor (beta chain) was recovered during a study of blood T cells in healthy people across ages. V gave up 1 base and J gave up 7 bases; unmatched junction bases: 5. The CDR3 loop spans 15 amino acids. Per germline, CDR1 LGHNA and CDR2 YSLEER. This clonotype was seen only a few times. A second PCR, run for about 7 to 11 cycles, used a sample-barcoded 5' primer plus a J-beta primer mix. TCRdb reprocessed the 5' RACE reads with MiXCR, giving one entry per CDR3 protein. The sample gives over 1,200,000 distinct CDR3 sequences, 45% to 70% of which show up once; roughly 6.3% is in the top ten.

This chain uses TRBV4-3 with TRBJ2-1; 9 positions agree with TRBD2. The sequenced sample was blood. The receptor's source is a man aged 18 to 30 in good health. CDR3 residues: CASSQGGGAKNEQFF. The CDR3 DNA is TGCGCCAGCAGCCAAGGCGGGGGGGCTAAGAATGAGCAGTTCTTC.